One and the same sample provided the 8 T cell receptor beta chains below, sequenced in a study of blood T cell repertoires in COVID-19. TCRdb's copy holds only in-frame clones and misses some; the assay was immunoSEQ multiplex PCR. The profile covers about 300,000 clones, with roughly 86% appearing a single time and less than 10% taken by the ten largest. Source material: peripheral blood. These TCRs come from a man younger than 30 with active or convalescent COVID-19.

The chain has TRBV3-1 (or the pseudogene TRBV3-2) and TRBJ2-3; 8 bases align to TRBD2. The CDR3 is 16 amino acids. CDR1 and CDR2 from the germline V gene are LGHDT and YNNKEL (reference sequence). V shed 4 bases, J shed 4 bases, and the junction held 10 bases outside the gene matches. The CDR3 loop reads CASSPWGAGGSDTQYF. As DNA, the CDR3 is TGTGCCAGCAGCCCCTGGGGCGCGGGGGGTTCAGATACGCAGTATTTT.

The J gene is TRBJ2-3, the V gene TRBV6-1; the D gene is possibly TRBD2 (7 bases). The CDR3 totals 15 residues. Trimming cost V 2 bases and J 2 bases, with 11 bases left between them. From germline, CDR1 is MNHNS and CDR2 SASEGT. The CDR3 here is CASSERRGATDTQYF. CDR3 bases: TGTGCCAGCAGTGAAAGACGGGGGGCCACAGATACGCAGTATTTT.

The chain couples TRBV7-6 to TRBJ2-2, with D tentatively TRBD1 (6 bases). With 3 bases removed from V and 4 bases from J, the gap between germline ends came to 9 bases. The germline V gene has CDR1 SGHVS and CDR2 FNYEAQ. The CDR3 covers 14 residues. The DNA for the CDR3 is TGTGCCAGCAGCTTGCAGGGGATCACCGGGGAGCTGTTTTTT. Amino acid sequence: CASSLQGITGELFF.

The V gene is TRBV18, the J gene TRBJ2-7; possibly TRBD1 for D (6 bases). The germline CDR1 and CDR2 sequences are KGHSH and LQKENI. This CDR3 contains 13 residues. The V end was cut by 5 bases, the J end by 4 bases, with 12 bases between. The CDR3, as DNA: TGTGCCAGCTCATTTGACAGGACTTACGAGCAGTACTTC. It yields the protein CASSFDRTYEQYF.

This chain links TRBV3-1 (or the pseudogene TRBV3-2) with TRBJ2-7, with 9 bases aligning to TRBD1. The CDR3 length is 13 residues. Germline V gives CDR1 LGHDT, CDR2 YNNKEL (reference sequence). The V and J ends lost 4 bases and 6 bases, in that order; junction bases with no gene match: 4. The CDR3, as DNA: TGTGCCAGCAGCCGGGACAGGGAAGGCGAGCAGTACTTC. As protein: CASSRDREGEQYF.

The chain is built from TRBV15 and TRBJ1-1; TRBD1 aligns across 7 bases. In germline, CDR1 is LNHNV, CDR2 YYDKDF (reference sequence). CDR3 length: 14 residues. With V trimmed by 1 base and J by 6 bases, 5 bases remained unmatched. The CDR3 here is CATSRGQGLAEAFF. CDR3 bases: TGTGCCACCAGCAGAGGACAGGGATTAGCTGAAGCTTTCTTT.

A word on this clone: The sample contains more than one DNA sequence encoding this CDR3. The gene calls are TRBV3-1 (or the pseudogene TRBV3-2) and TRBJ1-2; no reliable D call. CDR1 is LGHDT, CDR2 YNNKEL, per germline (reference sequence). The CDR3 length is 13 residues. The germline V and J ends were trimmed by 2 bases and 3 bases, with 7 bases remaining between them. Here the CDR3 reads CASSQRRDYGYTF. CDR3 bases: TGTGCCAGCAGCCAAAGACGGGACTATGGCTACACCTTC.

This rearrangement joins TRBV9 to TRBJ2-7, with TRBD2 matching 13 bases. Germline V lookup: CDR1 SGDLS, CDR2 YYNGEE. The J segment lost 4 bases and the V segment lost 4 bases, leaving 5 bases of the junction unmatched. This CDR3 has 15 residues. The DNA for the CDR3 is TGTGCCAGCAGCCCCAGACTAGCGGGGGGTTACGAGCAGTACTTC. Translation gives CASSPRLAGGYEQYF.